This T cell receptor beta chain was identified in a study of OX40 agonist ivuxolimab in advanced cancers. General study results and limits: Near-lowest levels of clonal expansion characterized partial responders at 0.1-3.0 mg/kg. Several nonresponders also turned out to have low normalized T-cell clonal expansion.

This table comes from immunoSEQ multiplex PCR, and its TCRdb copy is limited to in-frame clones, with some not included. The sample has more than 80,000 clones, about 89% seen once. As to this clone: Its antigen is as yet unknown.

CDR1 SGHRS and CDR2 YFSETQ come from the germline V gene. The V and J ends lost 2 bases and 5 bases, in that order; junction bases with no gene match: 7. This CDR3 spans 16 amino acids. The source material was CD4+ or CD8+ T cells sorted from blood, sampled in a trial of the OX40 agonist ivuxolimab. The sequence was collected from an adult with an advanced solid tumor such as melanoma, head and neck, liver or kidney cancer. V usage is TRBV5-1 and J usage is TRBJ1-3; 10 nucleotides agree with TRBD1. The CDR3 loop is CASSFAGQGTRNTIYF. DNA of the CDR3: TGCGCCAGCAGCTTCGCGGGACAGGGGACACGAAACACCATATATTTT.